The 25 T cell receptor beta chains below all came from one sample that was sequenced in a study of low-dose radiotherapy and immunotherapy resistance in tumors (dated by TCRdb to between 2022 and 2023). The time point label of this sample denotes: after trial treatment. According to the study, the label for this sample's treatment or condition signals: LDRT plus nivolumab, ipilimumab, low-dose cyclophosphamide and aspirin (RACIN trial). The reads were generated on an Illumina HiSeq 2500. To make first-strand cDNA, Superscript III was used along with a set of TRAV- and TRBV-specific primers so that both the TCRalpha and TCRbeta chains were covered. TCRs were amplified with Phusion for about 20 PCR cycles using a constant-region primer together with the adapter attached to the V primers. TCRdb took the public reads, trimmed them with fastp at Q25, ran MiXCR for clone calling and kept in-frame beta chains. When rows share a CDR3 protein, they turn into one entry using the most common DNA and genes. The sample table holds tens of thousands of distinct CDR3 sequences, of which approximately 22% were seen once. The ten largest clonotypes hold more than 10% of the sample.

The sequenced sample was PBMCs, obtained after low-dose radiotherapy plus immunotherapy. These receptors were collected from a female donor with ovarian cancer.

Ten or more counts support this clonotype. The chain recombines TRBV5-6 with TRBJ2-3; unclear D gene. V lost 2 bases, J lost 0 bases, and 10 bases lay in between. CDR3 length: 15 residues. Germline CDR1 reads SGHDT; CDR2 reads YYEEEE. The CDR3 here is CASSFAASSTDTQYF. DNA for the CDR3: TGTGCCAGCAGCTTTGCCGCTTCTAGCACAGATACGCAGTATTTT. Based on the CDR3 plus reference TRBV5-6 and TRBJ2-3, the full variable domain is DAGVTQSPTHLIKTRGQQVTLRCSPKSGHDTVSWYQQALGQGPQFIFQYYEEEERQRGNFPDRFSGHQFPNYSSELNVNALLLGDSALYLCASSFAASSTDTQYFGPGTRLTVL.

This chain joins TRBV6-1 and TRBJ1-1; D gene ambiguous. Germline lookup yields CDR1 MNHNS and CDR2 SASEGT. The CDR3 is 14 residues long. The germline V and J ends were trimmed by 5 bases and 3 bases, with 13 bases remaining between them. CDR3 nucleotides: TGTGCCAGCAGTTACGGATCACGGTACACTGAAGCTTTCTTT. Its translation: CASSYGSRYTEAFF.

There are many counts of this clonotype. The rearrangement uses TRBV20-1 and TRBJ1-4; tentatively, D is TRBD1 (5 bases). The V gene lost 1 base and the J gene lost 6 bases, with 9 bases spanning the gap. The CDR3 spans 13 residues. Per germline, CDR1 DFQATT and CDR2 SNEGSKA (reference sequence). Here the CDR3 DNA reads TGCAGTGCTAGAGGACAGAGCTATGAAAAACTGTTTTTT. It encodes CSARGQSYEKLFF.

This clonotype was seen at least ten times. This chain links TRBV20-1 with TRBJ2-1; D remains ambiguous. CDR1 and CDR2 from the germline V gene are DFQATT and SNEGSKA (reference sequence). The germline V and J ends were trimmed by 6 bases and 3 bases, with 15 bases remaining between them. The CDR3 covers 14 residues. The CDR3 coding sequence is TGCAGTGCACATAGACAAGGGAACTACAATGAGCAGTTCTTC. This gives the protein CSAHRQGNYNEQFF.

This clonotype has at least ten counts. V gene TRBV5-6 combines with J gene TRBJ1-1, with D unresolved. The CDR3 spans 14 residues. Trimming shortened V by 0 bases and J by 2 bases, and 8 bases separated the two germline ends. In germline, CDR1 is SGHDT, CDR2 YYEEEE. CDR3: CASSLEQQNTEAFF. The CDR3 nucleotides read TGTGCCAGCAGCTTGGAGCAGCAAAACACTGAAGCTTTCTTT.

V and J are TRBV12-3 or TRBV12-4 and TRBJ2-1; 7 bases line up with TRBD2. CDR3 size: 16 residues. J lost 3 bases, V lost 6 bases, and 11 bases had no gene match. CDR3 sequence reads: CASSPLAGLDYNEQFF. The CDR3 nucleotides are TGTGCCAGCAGCCCCTTAGCGGGTCTGGACTACAATGAGCAGTTCTTC.

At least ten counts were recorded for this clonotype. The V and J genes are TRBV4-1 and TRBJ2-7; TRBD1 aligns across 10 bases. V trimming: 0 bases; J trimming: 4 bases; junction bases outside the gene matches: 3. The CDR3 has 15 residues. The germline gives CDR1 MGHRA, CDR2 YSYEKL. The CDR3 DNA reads TGCGCCAGCAGCCAAGAAGGGACAGGGGAATACGAGCAGTACTTC. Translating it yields CASSQEGTGEYEQYF.

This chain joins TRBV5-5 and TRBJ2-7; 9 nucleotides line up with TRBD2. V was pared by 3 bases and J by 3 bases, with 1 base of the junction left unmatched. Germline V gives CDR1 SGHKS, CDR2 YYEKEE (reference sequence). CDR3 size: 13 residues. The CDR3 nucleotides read TGTGCCAGCAGCTATAGCGGGAGCTACGAGCAGTACTTC. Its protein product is CASSYSGSYEQYF. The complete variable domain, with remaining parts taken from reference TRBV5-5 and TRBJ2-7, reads DAGVTQSPTHLIKTRGQQVTLRCSPISGHKSVSWYQQVLGQGPQFIFQYYEKEERGRGNFPDRFSARQFPNYSSELNVNALLLGDSALYLCASSYSGSYEQYFGPGTRLTVT.

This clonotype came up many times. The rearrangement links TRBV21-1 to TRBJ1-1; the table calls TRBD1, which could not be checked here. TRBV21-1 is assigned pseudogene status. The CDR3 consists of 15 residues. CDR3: CASSKARTPNTEAFF. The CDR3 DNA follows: TGTGCCAGCAGCAAAGCTCGGACACCGAACACTGAAGCTTTCTTT.

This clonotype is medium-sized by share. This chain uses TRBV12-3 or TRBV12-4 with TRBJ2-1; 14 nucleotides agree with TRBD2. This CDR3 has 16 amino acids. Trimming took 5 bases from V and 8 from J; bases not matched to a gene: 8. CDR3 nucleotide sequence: TGTGCCAGCAGTCCTCGACTAGCGGGAGGGCCATATGAGCAGTTCTTC. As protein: CASSPRLAGGPYEQFF.

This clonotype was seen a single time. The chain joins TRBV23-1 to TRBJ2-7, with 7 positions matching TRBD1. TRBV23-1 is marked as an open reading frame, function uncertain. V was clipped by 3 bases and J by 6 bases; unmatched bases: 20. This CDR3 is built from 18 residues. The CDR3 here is CASSHPNLRQTGKAEQYF. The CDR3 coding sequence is TGCGCCAGCAGTCATCCAAACCTAAGACAGACAGGGAAGGCCGAGCAGTACTTC.

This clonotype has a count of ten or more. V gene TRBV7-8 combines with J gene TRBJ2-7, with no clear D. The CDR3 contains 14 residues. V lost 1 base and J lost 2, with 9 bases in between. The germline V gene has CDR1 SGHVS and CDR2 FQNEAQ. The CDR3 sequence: CASSLVPLAYEQYF. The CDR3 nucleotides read TGTGCCAGCAGCTTAGTGCCCCTTGCCTACGAGCAGTACTTC.

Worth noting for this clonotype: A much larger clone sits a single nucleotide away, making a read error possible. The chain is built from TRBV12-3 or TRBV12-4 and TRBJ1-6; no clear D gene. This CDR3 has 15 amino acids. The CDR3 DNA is TGTGCCTGCAGTCCCGCTCGATCCTATAATTCACCCCTCCACTTT. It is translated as CACSPARSYNSPLHF.

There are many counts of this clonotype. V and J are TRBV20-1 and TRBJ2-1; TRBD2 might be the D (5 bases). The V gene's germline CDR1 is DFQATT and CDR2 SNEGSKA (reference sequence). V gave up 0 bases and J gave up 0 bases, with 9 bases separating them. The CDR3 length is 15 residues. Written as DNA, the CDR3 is TGCAGTGCTAGAGATAGGAGGAGCTCCTACAATGAGCAGTTCTTC. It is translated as CSARDRRSSYNEQFF.

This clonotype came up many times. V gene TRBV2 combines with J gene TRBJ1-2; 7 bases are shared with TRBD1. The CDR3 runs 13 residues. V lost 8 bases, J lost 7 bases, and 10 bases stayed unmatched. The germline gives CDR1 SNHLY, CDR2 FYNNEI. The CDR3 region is CASGTQGSFGYTF. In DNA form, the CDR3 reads TGTGCCAGCGGTACACAGGGGTCCTTTGGCTACACCTTC.

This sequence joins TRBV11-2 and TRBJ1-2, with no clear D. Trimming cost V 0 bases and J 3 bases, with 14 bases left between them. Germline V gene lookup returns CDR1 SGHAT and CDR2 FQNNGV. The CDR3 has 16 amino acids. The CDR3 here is CASSLEGFGRDYGYTF. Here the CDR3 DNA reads TGTGCCAGCAGCTTAGAAGGGTTTGGACGTGACTATGGCTACACCTTC.

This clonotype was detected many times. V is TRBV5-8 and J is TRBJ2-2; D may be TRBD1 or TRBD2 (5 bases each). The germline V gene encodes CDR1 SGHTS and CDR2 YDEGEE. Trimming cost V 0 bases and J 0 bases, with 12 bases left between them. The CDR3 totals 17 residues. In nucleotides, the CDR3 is TGTGCCAGCAGCTTGGGACCGGGGACCGCGAACACCGGGGAGCTGTTTTTT. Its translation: CASSLGPGTANTGELFF.

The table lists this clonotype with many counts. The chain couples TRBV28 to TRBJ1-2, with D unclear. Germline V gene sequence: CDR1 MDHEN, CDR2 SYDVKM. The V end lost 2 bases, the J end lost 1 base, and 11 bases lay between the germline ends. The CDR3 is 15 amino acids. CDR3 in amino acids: CASSLKGSVNYGYTF. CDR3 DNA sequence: TGTGCCAGCAGTTTAAAGGGTTCGGTTAACTATGGCTACACCTTC.

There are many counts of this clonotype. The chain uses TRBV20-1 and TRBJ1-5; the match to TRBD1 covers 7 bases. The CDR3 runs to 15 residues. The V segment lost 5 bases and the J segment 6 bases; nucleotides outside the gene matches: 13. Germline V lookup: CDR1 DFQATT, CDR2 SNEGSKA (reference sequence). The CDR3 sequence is CSAGGRTGHSQPQHF. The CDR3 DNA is TGCAGTGCTGGGGGAAGGACAGGTCACTCTCAGCCCCAGCATTTT.

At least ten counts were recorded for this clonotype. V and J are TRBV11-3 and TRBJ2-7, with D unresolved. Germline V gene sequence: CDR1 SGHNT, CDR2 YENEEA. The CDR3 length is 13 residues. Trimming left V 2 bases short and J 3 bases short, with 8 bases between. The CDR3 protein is CASSLSPDYEQYF. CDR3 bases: TGTGCCAGCAGCTTATCTCCAGACTACGAGCAGTACTTC. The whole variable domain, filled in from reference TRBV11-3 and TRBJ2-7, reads EAGVVQSPRYKIIEKKQPVAFWCNPISGHNTLYWYLQNLGQGPELLIRYENEEAVDDSQLPKDRFSAERLKGVDSTLKIQPAELGDSAVYLCASSLSPDYEQYFGPGTRLTVT.

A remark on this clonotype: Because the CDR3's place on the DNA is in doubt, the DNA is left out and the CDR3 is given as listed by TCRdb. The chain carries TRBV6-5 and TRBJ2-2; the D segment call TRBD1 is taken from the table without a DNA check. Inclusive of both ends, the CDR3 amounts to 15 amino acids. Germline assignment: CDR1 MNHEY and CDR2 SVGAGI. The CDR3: CASRTGGTGELFFFF.

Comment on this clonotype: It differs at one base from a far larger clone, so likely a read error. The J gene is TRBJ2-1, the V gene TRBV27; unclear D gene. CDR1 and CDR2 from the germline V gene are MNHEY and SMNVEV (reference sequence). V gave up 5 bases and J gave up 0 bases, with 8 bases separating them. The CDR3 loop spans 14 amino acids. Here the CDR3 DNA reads TGTGCCAGCAGTGAAGCAGGCTCCTACAATGAGCAGTTCTTC. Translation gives CASSEAGSYNEQFF.

In DNA form, the CDR3 reads TGCAGCGTGGGGGAACAGGGGGCTGAGCAGTTCTTC. It codes for CSVGEQGAEQFF. This sequence joins TRBV29-1 and TRBJ2-1, with 9 bases lining up with TRBD1. The ends lost 6 bases at V and 9 bases at J; junction bases unmatched: 6. The V gene's germline CDR1 is SQVTM and CDR2 ANQGSEA. The CDR3 contains 12 residues.

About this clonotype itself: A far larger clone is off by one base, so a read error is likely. CDR3 bases: TGTGCCAGCAGTGAACGGGGACGGCTACGGGTGAGCTCCTACAATGAGCAGTACTTC. It translates to CASSERGRLRVSSYNEQYF. The V gene is TRBV2, the J gene TRBJ2-5; the D call may be TRBD1 or TRBD2 (5 bases each). This CDR3 is built from 19 residues. Trimming removed 2 bases at V and 11 bases at J, with 33 bases between. Germline V gene lookup returns CDR1 SNHLY and CDR2 FYNNEI.

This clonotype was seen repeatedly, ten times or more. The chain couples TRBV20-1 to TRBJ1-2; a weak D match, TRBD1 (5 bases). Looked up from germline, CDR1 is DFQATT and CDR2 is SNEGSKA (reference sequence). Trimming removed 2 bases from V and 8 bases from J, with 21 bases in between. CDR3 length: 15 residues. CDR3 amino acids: CSARNPGTSLGGYTF. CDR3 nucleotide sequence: TGCAGTGCTAGAAACCCCGGGACCTCCTTGGGCGGCTACACCTTC.